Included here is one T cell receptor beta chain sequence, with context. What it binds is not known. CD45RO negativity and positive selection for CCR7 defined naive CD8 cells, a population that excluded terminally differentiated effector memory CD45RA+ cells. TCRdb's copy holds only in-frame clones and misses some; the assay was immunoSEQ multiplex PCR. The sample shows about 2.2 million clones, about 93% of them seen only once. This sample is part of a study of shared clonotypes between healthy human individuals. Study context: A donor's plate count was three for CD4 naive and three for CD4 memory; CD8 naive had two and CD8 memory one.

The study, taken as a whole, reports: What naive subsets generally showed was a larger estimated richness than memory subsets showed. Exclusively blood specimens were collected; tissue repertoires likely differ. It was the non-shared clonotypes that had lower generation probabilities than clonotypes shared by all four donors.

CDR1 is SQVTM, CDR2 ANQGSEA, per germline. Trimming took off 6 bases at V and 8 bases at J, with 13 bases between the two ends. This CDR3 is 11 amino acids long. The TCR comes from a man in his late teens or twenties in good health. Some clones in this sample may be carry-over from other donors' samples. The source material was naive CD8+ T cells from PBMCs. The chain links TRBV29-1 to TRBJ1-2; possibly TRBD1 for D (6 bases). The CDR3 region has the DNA TGCAGCGTCGTACAGGGCTGGGGCTACACCTTC. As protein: CSVVQGWGYTF.